This T cell receptor beta chain was recovered during a study of low-dose radiotherapy and immunotherapy resistance in tumors. cDNA synthesis used a TRAV/TRBV-specific primer set for both chains. TCR amplification involved 20 PCR cycles with a constant-region primer and V-primer adapter. One entry per CDR3 protein results from TCRdb running MiXCR on the reads. The sample lists around 80,000 distinct CDR3 sequences, under 20% occurring once. This clonotype was counted many times. Sample time point: after trial treatment. Treatment indicated: LDRT plus nivolumab, ipilimumab, low-dose cyclophosphamide and aspirin (RACIN trial). Donors were treated with nivolumab, ipilimumab, aspirin, and low-dose cyclophosphamide and radiotherapy. This CDR3 comprises 14 residues. V lost 7 bases, J lost 7 bases, and 9 bases stayed unmatched. Germline lookup yields CDR1 MDHEN and CDR2 SYDVKM.

This sequence was found in a male donor with prostate cancer. This sample comprised PBMCs, obtained after low-dose radiotherapy plus immunotherapy. The chain is built from TRBV28 and TRBJ1-5; 8 positions match TRBD1. The CDR3 DNA reads as TGTGCCAGCAATCCAGACAGGGGATGGCAGCCCCAGCATTTT. Translating gives CASNPDRGWQPQHF. Complete variable domain (other parts from reference TRBV28 and TRBJ1-5): DVKVTQSSRYLVKRTGEKVFLECVQDMDHENMFWYRQDPGLGLRLIYFSYDVKMKEKGDIPEGYSVSREKKERFSLILESASTNQTSMYLCASNPDRGWQPQHFGDGTRLSIL.